What follows are 10 T cell receptor beta chains derived from one specimen sequenced in a study of blood T cell repertoires in COVID-19. Measured with immunoSEQ multiplex PCR; TCRdb has only the in-frame clones, and not every one. The sample records about 98,000 clones, approximately 79% being singletons. Material: peripheral blood. The receptor source for this set is a man in his 70s with active or convalescent COVID-19.

The rearrangement uses TRBV14 and TRBJ1-1; weak D call: TRBD1 (6 bases). Trimming cost V 0 bases and J 8 bases, with 13 bases left between them. The germline gives CDR1 SGHDN, CDR2 FVKESK. This CDR3 region has 14 residues. CDR3 sequence reads: CASSQDWGRSEAFF. For the CDR3, the DNA is TGTGCCAGCAGCCAAGATTGGGGGCGTTCGGAAGCTTTCTTT.

The chain carries TRBV4-1 and TRBJ1-2, with 10 bases that match TRBD1. The CDR3 contains 16 residues. V was clipped by 0 bases and J by 8 bases; unmatched bases: 9. Germline assignment: CDR1 MGHRA and CDR2 YSYEKL. The CDR3 is CASSQDRGTGVGGYTF. CDR3 bases: TGCGCCAGCAGCCAAGATCGGGGGACAGGGGTGGGCGGCTACACCTTC.

This clone was recorded once. This chain joins TRBV10-3 and TRBJ1-3; D gene uncertain. Trimming took off 4 bases at V and 0 bases at J, with 10 bases between the two ends. This CDR3 spans 15 amino acids. Germline V gene data show CDR1 as ENHRY and CDR2 as SYGVKD. CDR3 in DNA: TGTGCCATCAGTGGGCAGGCGAGCTCTGGAAACACCATATATTTT. It encodes CAISGQASSGNTIYF.

This sequence joins TRBV21-1 and TRBJ2-5; no check of the table's D call, TRBD1, against the DNA was made. TRBV21-1 is annotated as a pseudogene. This CDR3 contains 16 residues. The DNA of the CDR3 is TGTGCCAGCAGCAAGGGGGTGGGGGCGATCCAAGAGACCCAGTACTTC. Translated: CASSKGVGAIQETQYF.

J is TRBJ1-5 and V is TRBV6-1; no clear D gene. Deletions cut 3 bases from V and 5 bases from J, with 11 bases between. Germline V gene lookup returns CDR1 MNHNS and CDR2 SASEGT. The CDR3 is made up of 14 amino acids. For the CDR3, the DNA is TGTGCCAGCAGTGAGTATCGGGGAGATCAGCCCCAGCATTTT. Protein sequence: CASSEYRGDQPQHF.

The chain couples TRBV19 to TRBJ1-5; 8 bases fit TRBD1. The germline V gene has CDR1 LNHDA and CDR2 SQIVND (reference sequence). There are 16 residues in the CDR3. The ends lost 5 bases at V and 2 bases at J; junction bases unmatched: 8. This CDR3 is CASSFSGGWGNQPQHF. Here the CDR3 DNA reads TGTGCCAGTAGTTTCTCAGGGGGCTGGGGCAATCAGCCCCAGCATTTT.

A single count supports this clone. V usage is TRBV19 and J usage is TRBJ2-2; D possibly corresponds to TRBD1 (6 bases). The CDR3 runs 13 residues. Germline assignment: CDR1 LNHDA and CDR2 SQIVND (reference sequence). The germline V and J ends were trimmed by 5 bases and 6 bases, with 10 bases remaining between them. The CDR3 here is CASSLQGPGELFF. The CDR3 DNA reads as TGTGCCAGTAGTTTACAGGGTCCCGGGGAGCTGTTTTTT.

The chain carries TRBV14 and TRBJ2-7; tentatively, D is TRBD1 (5 bases). The CDR3 length is 16 residues. Per germline, CDR1 SGHDN and CDR2 FVKESK. V gave up 0 bases and J gave up 2 bases, with 14 bases separating them. CDR3: CASSQDGARSPYEQYF. The CDR3 DNA reads as TGTGCCAGCAGCCAAGATGGGGCGCGGTCCCCCTACGAGCAGTACTTC.

The chain is built from TRBV19 and TRBJ2-1; 8 bases align to TRBD2. Trimming took 5 bases from V and 4 from J; bases not matched to a gene: 7. The CDR3 totals 15 residues. Germline V gene sequence: CDR1 LNHDA, CDR2 SQIVND (reference sequence). The DNA of the CDR3 is TGTGCCAGTAGTCCAGAGCGGGGGCCTTACAATGAGCAGTTCTTC. It codes for CASSPERGPYNEQFF.

For the CDR3, the DNA is TGTGCCAGCATGAGGAACACCGGGGAGCTGTTTTTT. It codes for CASMRNTGELFF. V and J are TRBV6-1 and TRBJ2-2; D is unresolved. The CDR3 spans 12 residues. Germline values: CDR1 MNHNS, CDR2 SASEGT. Trimming cost V 7 bases and J 1 base, with 4 bases left between them.